This T cell receptor (beta chain) is drawn from a study of T-cell memory formation after mild COVID-19. Each CDR3 protein is one row after TCRdb ran MiXCR on the 5' RACE reads. Of hundreds of thousands of distinct CDR3 sequences in the sample, about 17% were seen once. The study, taken as a whole, reports: Memory from before infection featured some responding clones, which suggests cross-reactive memory joined. Clones that contracted from day 15 to 85 were balanced CD4/CD8, while later expanders leaned CD4+.

Germline CDR1 and CDR2: MNHEY and SVGEGT. The junction had 10 bases not matched to a gene; V was cut back by 6 bases and J by 4 bases. There are 16 residues in the CDR3. This clonotype was observed a few times. What it recognizes is unknown. The V gene is TRBV6-2 or TRBV6-3, the J gene TRBJ2-1, with 9 bases matching TRBD1. This receptor was taken from a young man who had mild COVID-19 (a few samples of this study predate the infection). Cell type and time point are not known. The sequenced sample was PBMCs or a T cell subset sorted from them (not recorded which). CDR3 sequence reads: CASSPDRQGGYNEQFF. The CDR3 bases are TGTGCCAGCAGCCCCGATCGACAGGGGGGATACAATGAGCAGTTCTTC.